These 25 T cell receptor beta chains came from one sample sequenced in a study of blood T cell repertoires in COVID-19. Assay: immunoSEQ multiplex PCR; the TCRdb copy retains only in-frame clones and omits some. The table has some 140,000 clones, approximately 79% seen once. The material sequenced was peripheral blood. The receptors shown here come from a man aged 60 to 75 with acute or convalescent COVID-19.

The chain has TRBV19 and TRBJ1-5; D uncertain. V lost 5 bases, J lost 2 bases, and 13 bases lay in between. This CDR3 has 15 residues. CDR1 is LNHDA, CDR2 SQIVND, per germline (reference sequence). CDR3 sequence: CASSPKISGNQPQHF. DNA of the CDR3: TGTGCCAGTAGTCCCAAGATTTCAGGCAATCAGCCCCAGCATTTT.

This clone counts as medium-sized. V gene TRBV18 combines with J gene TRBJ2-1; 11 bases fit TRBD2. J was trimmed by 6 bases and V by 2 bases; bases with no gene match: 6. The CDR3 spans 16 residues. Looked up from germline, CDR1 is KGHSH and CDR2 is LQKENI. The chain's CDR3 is CASSPLGTSGFNEQFF. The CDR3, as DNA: TGTGCCAGCTCACCATTGGGGACTAGCGGATTCAATGAGCAGTTCTTC.

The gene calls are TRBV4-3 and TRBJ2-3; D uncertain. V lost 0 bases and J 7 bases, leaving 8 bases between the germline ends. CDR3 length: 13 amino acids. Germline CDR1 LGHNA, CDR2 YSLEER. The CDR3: CASSQDTGYTQYF. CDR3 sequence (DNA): TGCGCCAGCAGCCAAGATACCGGGTATACGCAGTATTTT.

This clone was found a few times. CDR3 amino acids: CASSDREGTEAFF. CDR3 in DNA: TGTGCCAGCAGTGACAGGGAGGGCACTGAAGCTTTCTTT. The chain has TRBV6-1 and TRBJ1-1; possibly TRBD1 for D (5 bases). Trimming removed 3 bases from V and 4 bases from J, with 9 bases in between. The germline V gene has CDR1 MNHNS and CDR2 SASEGT. The CDR3 totals 13 residues.

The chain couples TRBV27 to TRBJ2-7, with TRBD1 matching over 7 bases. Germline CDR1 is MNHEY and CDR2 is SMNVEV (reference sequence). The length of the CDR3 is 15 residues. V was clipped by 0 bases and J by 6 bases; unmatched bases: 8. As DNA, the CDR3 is TGTGCCAGCAGTTTATCGGGTAGGGGGCTCTCCGAGCAGTACTTC. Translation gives CASSLSGRGLSEQYF.

As DNA, the CDR3 is TGTGCCAGCAGCCCCGGGACAGGGGACACTGAAGCTTTCTTT. Encoded protein: CASSPGTGDTEAFF. The chain couples TRBV4-2 to TRBJ1-1; TRBD1 agrees at 10 bases. V trimming: 4 bases; J trimming: 3 bases; junction bases outside the gene matches: 2. Germline V gives CDR1 LGHNA, CDR2 YNFKEQ. There are 14 residues in the CDR3.

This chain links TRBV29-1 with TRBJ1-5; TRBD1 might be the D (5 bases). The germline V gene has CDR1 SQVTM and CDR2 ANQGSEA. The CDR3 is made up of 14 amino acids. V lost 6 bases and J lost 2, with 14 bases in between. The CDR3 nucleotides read TGCAGCGTAGCGGGACTCGGTGGCAATCAGCCCCAGCATTTT. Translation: CSVAGLGGNQPQHF.

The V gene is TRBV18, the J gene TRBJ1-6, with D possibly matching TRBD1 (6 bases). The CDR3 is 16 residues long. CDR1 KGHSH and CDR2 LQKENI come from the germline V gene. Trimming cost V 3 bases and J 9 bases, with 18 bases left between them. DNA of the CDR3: TGTGCCAGCTCACCTCTGGACAGCTCGGGGACTTCACCCCTCCACTTT. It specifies CASSPLDSSGTSPLHF.

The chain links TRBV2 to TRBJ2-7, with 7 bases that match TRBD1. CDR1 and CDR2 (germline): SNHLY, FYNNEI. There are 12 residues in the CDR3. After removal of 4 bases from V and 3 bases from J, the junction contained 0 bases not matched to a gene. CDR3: CASSGQGYEQYF. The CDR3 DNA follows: TGTGCCAGCAGTGGACAGGGCTACGAGCAGTACTTC.

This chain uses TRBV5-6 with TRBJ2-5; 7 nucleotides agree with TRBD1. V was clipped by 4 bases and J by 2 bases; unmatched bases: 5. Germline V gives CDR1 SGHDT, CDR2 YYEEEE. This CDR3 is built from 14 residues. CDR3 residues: CASSPPGQQETQYF. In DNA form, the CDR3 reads TGTGCCAGCAGCCCTCCGGGACAGCAAGAGACCCAGTACTTC.

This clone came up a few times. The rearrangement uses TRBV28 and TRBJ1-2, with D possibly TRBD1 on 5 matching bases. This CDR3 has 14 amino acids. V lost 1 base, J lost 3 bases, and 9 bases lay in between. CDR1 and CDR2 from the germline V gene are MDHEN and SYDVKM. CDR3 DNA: TGTGCCAGCAGTTTATCAGTGACAGACTATGGCTACACCTTC. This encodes CASSLSVTDYGYTF.

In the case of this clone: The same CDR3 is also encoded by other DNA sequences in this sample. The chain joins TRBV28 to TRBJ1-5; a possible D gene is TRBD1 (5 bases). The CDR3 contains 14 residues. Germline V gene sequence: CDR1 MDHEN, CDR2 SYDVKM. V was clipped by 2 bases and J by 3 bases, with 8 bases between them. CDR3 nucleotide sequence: TGTGCCAGCAGTTTAGGGGGGTTCAATCAGCCCCAGCATTTT. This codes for CASSLGGFNQPQHF.

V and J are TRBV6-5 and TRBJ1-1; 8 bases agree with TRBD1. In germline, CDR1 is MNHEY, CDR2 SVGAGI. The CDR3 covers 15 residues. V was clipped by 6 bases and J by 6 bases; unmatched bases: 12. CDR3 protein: CASSLTGGGIAEAFF. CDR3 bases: TGTGCCAGCAGCCTAACAGGGGGAGGGATCGCTGAAGCTTTCTTT.

CDR3 in amino acids: CASSLAQGAGPTRETQYF. Here the CDR3 DNA reads TGTGCCAGCAGCTTAGCGCAGGGGGCAGGTCCTACCAGAGAGACCCAGTACTTC. This chain joins TRBV7-8 and TRBJ2-5; TRBD1 matches 8 bases. The CDR3 totals 18 residues. J was trimmed by 4 bases and V by 0 bases; bases with no gene match: 13. From germline, CDR1 is SGHVS and CDR2 FQNEAQ.

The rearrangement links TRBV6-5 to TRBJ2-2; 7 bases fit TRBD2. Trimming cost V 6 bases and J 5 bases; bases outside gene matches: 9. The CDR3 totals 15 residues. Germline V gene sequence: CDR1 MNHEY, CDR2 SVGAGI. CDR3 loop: CASRSREFTTGELFF. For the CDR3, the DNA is TGTGCCAGCAGGTCGCGGGAGTTCACTACCGGGGAGCTGTTTTTT.

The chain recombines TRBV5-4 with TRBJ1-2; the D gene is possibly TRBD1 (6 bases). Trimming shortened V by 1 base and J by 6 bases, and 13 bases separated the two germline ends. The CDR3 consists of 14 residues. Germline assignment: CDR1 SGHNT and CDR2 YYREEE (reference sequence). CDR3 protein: CASSLLYRENGYTF. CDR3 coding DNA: TGTGCCAGCAGCTTGCTATACAGGGAGAATGGCTACACCTTC.

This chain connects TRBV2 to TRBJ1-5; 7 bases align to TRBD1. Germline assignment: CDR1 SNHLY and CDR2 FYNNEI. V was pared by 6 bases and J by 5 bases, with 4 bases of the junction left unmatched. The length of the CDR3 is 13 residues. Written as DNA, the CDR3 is TGTGCCAGCAGCTCCACAGGGGATCAGCCCCAGCATTTT. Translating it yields CASSSTGDQPQHF.

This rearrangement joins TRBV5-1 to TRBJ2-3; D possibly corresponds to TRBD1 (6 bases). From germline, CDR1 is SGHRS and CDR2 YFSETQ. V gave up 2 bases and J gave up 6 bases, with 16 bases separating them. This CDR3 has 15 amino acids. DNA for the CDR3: TGCGCCAGCAGCTTACAGGGAACTACCGGGGATACGCAGTATTTT. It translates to CASSLQGTTGDTQYF.

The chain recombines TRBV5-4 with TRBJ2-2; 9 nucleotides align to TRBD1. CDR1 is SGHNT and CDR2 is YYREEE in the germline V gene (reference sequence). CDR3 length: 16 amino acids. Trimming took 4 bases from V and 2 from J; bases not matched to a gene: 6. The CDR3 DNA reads TGTGCCAGCAGCATACCGACAGGGGGAAACACCGGGGAGCTGTTTTTT. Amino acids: CASSIPTGGNTGELFF.

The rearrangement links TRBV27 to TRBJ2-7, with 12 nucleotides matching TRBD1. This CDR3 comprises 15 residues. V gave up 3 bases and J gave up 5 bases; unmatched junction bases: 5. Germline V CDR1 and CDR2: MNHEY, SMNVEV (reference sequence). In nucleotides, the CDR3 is TGTGCCAGCAGTTTGTCCGGGACAGGGGGCCACGAGCAGTACTTC. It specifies CASSLSGTGGHEQYF.

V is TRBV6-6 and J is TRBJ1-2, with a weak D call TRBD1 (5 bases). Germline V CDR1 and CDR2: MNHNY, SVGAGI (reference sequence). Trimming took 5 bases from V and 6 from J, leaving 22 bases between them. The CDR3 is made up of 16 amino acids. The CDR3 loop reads CASSATRILRGDGYTF. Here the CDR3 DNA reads TGTGCCAGCAGTGCCACCAGAATCCTCCGGGGGGATGGCTACACCTTC.

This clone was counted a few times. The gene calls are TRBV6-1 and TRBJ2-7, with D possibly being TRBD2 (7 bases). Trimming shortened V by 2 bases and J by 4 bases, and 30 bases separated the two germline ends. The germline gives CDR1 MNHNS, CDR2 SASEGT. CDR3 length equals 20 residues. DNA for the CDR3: TGTGCCAGCAGTGAACGGAGTGTAGGGGGACTACGGGAGCGTTGGTACGAGCAGTACTTC. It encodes CASSERSVGGLRERWYEQYF.

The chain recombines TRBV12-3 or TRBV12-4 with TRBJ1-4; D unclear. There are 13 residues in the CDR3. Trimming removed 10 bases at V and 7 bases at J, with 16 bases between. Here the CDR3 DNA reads TGTGCCACTCCTTTGGAGGGCTGTGAAAAACTGTTTTTT. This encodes CATPLEGCEKLFF.

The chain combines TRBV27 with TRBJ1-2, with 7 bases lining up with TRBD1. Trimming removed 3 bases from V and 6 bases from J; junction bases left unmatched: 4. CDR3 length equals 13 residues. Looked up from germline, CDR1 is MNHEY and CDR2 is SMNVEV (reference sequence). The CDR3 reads CASSFNRGDGYTF. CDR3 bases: TGTGCCAGCAGTTTTAACAGGGGAGATGGCTACACCTTC.

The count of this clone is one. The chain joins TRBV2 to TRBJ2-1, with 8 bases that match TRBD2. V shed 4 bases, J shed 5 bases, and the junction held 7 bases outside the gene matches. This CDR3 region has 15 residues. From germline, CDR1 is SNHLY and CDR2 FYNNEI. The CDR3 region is CASSGAGGLNNEQFF. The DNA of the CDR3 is TGTGCCAGCAGTGGTGCGGGAGGTCTAAACAATGAGCAGTTCTTC.